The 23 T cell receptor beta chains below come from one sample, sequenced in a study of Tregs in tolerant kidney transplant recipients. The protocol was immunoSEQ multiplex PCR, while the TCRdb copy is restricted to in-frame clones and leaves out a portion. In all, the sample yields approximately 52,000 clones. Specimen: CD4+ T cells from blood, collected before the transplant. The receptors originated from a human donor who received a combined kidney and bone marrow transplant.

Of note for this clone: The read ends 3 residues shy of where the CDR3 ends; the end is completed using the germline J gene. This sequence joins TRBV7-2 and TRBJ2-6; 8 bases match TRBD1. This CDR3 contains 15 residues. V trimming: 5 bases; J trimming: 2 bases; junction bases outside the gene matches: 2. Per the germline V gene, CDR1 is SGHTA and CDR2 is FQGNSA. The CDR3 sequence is CASSQDRAGANVLTF. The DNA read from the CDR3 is TGTGCCAGCAGCCAGGACAGGGCTGGGGCCAACGTC.

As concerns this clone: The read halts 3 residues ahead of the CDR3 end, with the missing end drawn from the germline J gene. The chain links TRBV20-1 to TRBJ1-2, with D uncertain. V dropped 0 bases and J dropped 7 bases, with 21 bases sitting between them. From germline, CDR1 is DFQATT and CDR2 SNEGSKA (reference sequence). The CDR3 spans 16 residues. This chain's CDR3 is CSARDPLAGLASGYTF. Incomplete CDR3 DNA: TGCAGTGCTAGAGATCCACTAGCGGGTTTAGCTTCTGGC.

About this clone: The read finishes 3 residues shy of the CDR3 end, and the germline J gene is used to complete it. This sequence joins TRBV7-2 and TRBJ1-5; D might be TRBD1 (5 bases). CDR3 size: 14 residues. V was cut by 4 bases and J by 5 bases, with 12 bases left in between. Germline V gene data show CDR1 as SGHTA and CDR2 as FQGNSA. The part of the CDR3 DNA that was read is TGTGCCAGCAGCTCCCTCCAGGGAGATCAGCCC. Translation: CASSSLQGDQP. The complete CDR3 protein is CASSSLQGDQPQHF.

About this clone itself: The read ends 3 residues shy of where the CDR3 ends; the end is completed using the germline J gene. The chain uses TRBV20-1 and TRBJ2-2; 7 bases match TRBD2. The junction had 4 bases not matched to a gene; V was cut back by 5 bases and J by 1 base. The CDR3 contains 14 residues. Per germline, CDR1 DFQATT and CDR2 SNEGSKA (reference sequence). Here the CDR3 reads CSARSGVNTGELFF. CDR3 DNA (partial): TGCAGTGCTCGAAGCGGGGTGAACACCGGGGAG.

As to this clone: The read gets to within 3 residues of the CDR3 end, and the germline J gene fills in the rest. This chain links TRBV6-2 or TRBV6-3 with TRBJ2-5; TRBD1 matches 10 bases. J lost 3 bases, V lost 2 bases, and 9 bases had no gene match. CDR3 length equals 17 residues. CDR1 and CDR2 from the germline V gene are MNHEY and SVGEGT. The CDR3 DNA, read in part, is TGTGCCAGCAGTTACGAGCCCGGGACAGGGGCGAAAGAGACC. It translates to CASSYEPGTGAKET. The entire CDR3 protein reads CASSYEPGTGAKETQYF.

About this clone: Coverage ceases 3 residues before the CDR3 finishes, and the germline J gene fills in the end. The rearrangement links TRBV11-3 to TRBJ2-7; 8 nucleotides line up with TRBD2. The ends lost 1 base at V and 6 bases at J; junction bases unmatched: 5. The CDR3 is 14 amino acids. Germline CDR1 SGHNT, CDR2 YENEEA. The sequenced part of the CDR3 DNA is TGTGCCAGCAGCTTAGGGGCAGCGGGAGCCGAG. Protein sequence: CASSLGAAGAE. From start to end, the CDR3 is CASSLGAAGAEQYF.

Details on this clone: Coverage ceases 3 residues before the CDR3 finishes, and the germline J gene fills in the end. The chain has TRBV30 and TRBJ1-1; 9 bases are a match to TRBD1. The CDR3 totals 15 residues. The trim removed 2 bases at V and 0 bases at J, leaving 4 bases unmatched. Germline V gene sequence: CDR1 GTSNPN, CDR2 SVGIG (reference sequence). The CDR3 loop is CAWSQQGAMNTEAFF. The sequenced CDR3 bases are TGTGCCTGGAGTCAACAGGGGGCAATGAACACTGAA.

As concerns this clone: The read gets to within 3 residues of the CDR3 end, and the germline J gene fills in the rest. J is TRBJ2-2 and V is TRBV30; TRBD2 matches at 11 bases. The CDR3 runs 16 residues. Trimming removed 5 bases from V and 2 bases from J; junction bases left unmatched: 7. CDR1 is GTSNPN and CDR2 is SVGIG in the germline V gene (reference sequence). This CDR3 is CAWGKGLAVNTGELFF. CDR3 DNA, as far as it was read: TGTGCCTGGGGAAAGGGACTAGCGGTAAACACCGGGGAG.

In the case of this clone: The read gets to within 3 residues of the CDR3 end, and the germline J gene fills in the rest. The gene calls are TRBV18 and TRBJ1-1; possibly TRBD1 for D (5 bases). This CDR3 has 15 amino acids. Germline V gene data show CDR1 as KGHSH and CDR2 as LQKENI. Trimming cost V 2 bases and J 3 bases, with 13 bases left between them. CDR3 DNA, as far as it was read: TGTGCCAGCTCACCAACGTACGGGGGAGACACTGAA. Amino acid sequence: CASSPTYGGDTE. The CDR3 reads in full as CASSPTYGGDTEAFF.

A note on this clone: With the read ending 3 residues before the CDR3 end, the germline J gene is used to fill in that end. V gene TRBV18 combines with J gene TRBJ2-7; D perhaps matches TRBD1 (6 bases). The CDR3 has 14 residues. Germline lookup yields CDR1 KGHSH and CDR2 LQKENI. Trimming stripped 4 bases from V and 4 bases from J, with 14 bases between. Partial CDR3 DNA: TGTGCCAGCTCACGAACAGGGAACGGGTACGAG. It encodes CASSRTGNGYE. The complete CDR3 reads CASSRTGNGYEQYF.

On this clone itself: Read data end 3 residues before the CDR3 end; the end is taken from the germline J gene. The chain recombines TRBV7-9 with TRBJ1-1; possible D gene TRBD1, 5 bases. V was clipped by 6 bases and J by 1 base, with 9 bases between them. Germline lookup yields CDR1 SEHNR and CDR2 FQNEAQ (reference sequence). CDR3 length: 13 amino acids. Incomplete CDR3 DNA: TGTGCCAGCAGTAGGGGCGGGAACACTGAA. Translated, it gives CASSRGGNTE. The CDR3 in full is CASSRGGNTEAFF.

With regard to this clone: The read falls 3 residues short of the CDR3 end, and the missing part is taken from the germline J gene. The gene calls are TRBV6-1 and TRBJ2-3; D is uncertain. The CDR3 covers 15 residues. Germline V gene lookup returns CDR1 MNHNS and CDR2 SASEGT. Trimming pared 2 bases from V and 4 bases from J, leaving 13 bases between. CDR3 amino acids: CASSESTPRSDTQYF. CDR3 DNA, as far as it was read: TGTGCCAGCAGTGAATCGACACCCCGGTCAGATACG.

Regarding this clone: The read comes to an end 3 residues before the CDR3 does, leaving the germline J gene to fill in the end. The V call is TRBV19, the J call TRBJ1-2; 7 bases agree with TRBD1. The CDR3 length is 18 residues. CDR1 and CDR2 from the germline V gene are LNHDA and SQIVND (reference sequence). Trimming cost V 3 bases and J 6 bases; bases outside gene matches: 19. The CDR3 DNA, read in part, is TGTGCCAGTAGTATTTCCCTCGGGACAGCCGCGTTGAGAGATGGC. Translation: CASSISLGTAALRDG. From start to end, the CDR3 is CASSISLGTAALRDGYTF. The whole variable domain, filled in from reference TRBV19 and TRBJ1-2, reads DGGITQSPKYLFRKEGQNVTLSCEQNLNHDAMYWYRQDPGQGLRLIYYSQIVNDFQKGDIAEGYSVSREKKESFPLTVTSAQKNPTAFYLCASSISLGTAALRDGYTFGSGTRLTVV.

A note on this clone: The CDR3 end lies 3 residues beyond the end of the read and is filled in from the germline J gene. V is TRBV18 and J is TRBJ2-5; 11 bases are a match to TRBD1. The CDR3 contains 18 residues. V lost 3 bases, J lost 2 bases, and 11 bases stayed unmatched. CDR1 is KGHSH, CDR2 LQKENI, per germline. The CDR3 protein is CASSPLFGQGAAQETQYF. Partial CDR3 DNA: TGTGCCAGCTCACCCCTCTTTGGACAGGGGGCAGCACAAGAGACC. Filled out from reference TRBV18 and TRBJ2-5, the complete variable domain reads NAGVMQNPRHLVRRRGQEARLRCSPMKGHSHVYWYRQLPEEGLKFMVYLQKENIIDESGMPKERFSAEFPKEGPSILRIQQVVRGDSAAYFCASSPLFGQGAAQETQYFGPGTRLLVL.

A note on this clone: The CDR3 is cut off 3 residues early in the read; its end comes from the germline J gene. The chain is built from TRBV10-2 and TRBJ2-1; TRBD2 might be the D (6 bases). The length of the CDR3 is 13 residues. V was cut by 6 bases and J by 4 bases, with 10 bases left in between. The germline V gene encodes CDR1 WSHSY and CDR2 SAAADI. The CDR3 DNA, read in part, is TGCGCCAGCAGCCTAGGGACTTACAATGAG. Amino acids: CASSLGTYNE. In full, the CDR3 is CASSLGTYNEQFF.

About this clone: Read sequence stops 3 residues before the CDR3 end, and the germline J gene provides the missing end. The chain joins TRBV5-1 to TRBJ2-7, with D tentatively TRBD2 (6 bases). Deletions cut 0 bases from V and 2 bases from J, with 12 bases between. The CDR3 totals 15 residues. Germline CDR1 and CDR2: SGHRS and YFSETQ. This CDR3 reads CASSLVGGKAYEQYF. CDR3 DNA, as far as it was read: TGCGCCAGCAGCTTGGTGGGCGGGAAGGCCTACGAG.

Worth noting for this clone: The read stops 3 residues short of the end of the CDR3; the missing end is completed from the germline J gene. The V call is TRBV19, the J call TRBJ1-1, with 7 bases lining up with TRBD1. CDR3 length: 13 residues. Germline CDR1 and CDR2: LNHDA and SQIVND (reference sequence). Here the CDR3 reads CASRPRGDGIAFF. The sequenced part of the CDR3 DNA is TGTGCCAGTAGGCCCAGGGGGGACGGGATA.

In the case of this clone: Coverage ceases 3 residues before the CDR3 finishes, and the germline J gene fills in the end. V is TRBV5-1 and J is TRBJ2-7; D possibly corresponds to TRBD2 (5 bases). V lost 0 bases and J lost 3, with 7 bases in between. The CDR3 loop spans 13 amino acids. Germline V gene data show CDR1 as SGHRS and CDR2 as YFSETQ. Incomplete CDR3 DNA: TGCGCCAGCAGCTTGGCGGGGTACTACGAG. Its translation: CASSLAGYYE. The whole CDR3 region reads CASSLAGYYEQYF.

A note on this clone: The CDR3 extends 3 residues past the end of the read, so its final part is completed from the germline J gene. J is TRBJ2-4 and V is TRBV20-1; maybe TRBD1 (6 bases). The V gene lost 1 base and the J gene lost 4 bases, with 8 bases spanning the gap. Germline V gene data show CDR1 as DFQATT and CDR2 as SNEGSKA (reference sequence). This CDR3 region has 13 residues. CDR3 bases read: TGCAGTGCTAGAGGCAGGGGAAAAAACATT. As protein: CSARGRGKNI. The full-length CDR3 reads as CSARGRGKNIQYF.

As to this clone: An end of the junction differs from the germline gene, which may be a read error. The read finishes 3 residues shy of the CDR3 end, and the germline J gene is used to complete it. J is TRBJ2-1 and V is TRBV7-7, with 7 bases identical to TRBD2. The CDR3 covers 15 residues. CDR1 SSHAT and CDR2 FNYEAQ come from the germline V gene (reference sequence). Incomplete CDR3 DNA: TGTGCTAGCAGCTCCACAGCGGGAAGTGGGAATGAG. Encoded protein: CASSSTAGSGNE. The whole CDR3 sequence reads CASSSTAGSGNEQFF.

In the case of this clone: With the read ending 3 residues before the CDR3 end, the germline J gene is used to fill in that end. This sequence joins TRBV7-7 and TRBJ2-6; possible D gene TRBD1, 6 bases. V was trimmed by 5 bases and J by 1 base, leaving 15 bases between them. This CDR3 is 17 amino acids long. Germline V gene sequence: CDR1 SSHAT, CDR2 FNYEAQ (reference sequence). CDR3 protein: CASSPVGQGSGANVLTF. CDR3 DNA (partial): TGTGCCAGCAGCCCGGTGGGGCAGGGGTCTGGGGCCAACGTC.

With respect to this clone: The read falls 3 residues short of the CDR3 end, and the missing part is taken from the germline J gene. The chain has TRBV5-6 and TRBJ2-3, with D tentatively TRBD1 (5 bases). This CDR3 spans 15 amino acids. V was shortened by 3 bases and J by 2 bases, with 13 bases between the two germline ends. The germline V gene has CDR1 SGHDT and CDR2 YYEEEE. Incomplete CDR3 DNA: TGTGCCAGCAGCTATCAGGGTGGCTCCACAGATACG. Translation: CASSYQGGSTDT. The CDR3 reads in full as CASSYQGGSTDTQYF.

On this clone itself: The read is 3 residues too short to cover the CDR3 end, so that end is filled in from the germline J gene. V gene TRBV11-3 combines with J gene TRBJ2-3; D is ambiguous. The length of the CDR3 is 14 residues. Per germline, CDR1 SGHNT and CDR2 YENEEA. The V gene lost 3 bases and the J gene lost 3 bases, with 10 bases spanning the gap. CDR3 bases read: TGTGCCAGCAGCTTTAATAGTGTTACAGATACG. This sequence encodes CASSFNSVTDT. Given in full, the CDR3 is CASSFNSVTDTQYF. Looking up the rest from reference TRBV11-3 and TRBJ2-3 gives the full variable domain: EAGVVQSPRYKIIEKKQPVAFWCNPISGHNTLYWYLQNLGQGPELLIRYENEEAVDDSQLPKDRFSAERLKGVDSTLKIQPAELGDSAVYLCASSFNSVTDTQYFGPGTRLTVL.